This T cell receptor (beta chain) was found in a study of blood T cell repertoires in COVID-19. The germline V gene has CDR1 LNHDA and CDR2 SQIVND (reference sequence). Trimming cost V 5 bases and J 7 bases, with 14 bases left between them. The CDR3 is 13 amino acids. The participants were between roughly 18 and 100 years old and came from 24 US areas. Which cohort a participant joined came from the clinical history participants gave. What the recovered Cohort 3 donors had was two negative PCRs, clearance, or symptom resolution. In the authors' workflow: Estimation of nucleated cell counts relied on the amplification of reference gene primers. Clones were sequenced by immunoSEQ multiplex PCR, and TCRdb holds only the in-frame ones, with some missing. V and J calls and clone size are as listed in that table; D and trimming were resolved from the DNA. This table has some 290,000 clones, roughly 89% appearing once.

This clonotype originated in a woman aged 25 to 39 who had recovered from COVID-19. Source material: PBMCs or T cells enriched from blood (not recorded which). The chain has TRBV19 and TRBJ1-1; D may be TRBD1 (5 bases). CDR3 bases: TGTGCCAGTAGTTTTAAGGGGCCCGGTGAAGCTTTCTTT. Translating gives CASSFKGPGEAFF. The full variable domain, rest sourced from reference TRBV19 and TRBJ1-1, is DGGITQSPKYLFRKEGQNVTLSCEQNLNHDAMYWYRQDPGQGLRLIYYSQIVNDFQKGDIAEGYSVSREKKESFPLTVTSAQKNPTAFYLCASSFKGPGEAFFGQGTRLTVV.